This passage covers 21 T cell receptor beta chains from one sample sequenced in a study of blood T cell repertoires in COVID-19. Sequenced by immunoSEQ multiplex PCR; TCRdb stores in-frame clones only, minus some. The table records over 250,000 clones, 80% to 90% of them present only once. The sequenced material came from peripheral blood. These receptor sequences come from a woman in her 70s with acute or convalescent COVID-19.

The CDR3 here is CASSQDRGRIGYTF. In nucleotides, the CDR3 is TGTGCCAGCAGTCAGGACAGGGGGCGAATTGGCTACACCTTC. The V and J genes are TRBV6-5 and TRBJ1-2; 11 bases agree with TRBD1. Germline loops: CDR1 MNHEY, CDR2 SVGAGI. J lost 7 bases, V lost 5 bases, and 6 bases had no gene match. The CDR3 loop spans 14 amino acids.

The V gene is TRBV3-1 (or the pseudogene TRBV3-2), the J gene TRBJ2-3, with TRBD2 matching over 10 bases. Trimming took 0 bases from V and 4 from J; bases not matched to a gene: 7. CDR1 is LGHDT and CDR2 is YNNKEL in the germline V gene (reference sequence). CDR3 length: 17 residues. The CDR3 DNA reads as TGTGCCAGCAGCCAAGATCCAGCGGGGGGGCCCTCAGATACGCAGTATTTT. This gives the protein CASSQDPAGGPSDTQYF.

For the CDR3, the DNA is TGCGCCAGCAGTGAGTCCGGACTCTACAATGAGCAGTTCTTC. Translating gives CASSESGLYNEQFF. V gene TRBV10-1 combines with J gene TRBJ2-1; weak D call: TRBD2 (5 bases). This CDR3 region has 14 residues. V lost 0 bases and J lost 3, with 6 bases in between. Germline loops: CDR1 WNHNN, CDR2 SYGVQD (reference sequence).

The chain links TRBV6-5 to TRBJ2-5, with TRBD1 matching 10 bases. Trimming took 6 bases from V and 5 from J; bases not matched to a gene: 6. The CDR3 spans 14 residues. The V gene's germline CDR1 is MNHEY and CDR2 SVGAGI. CDR3 region: CASRRQGARETQYF. The CDR3 coding sequence is TGTGCCAGCAGGCGACAGGGGGCTAGGGAGACCCAGTACTTC.

The genes are TRBV7-2 and TRBJ1-2, with 7 bases matching TRBD1. The CDR3 consists of 15 residues. The germline V gene encodes CDR1 SGHTA and CDR2 FQGNSA. The J segment lost 3 bases and the V segment lost 2 bases, leaving 6 bases of the junction unmatched. CDR3 sequence reads: CASSLLGGIDYGYTF. The DNA of the CDR3 is TGTGCCAGCAGCTTATTAGGGGGCATTGACTATGGCTACACCTTC.

The chain is built from TRBV5-1 and TRBJ1-5; D is ambiguous. Deletions cut 2 bases from V and 7 bases from J, with 13 bases between. CDR1 and CDR2 from the germline V gene are SGHRS and YFSETQ. This CDR3 comprises 14 residues. The DNA of the CDR3 is TGCGCCAGCAGCTTACGAGTGAGCGGGCAGCCCCAGCATTTT. Translated: CASSLRVSGQPQHF. Full variable domain (outside the CDR3, taken from reference TRBV5-1 and TRBJ1-5): KAGVTQTPRYLIKTRGQQVTLSCSPISGHRSVSWYQQTPGQGLQFLFEYFSETQRNKGNFPGRFSGRQFSNSRSEMNVSTLELGDSALYLCASSLRVSGQPQHFGDGTRLSIL.

V usage is TRBV2 and J usage is TRBJ2-5; 9 nucleotides line up with TRBD2. The germline V gene encodes CDR1 SNHLY and CDR2 FYNNEI. This CDR3 region has 18 residues. V lost 3 bases, J lost 4 bases, and 15 bases stayed unmatched. Here the CDR3 reads CASSDLRGGAGLLETQYF. CDR3 nucleotide sequence: TGTGCCAGCAGTGATCTACGCGGGGGGGCCGGACTCTTAGAGACCCAGTACTTC.

The table lists this clone with a count of one. The chain joins TRBV6-5 to TRBJ1-1; D is undetermined. This CDR3 has 12 amino acids. The V gene's germline CDR1 is MNHEY and CDR2 SVGAGI. V shed 3 bases and J shed 6 bases, with 8 bases lying between them. CDR3 protein: CASSYSPSEAFF. The CDR3 DNA reads as TGTGCCAGCAGTTATAGTCCTTCTGAAGCTTTCTTT.

This clone was counted between two and nine times. The genes are TRBV5-6 and TRBJ1-3; D unclear. Germline values: CDR1 SGHDT, CDR2 YYEEEE. Trimming left V 1 base short and J 4 bases short, with 12 bases between. CDR3 length: 15 amino acids. In DNA, the CDR3 is TGTGCCAGCAGCTTGTATAGACTCGCCGGAAACACCATATATTTT. Protein product: CASSLYRLAGNTIYF.

This clone came up once. The chain links TRBV3-1 (or the pseudogene TRBV3-2) to TRBJ1-3; the D gene is possibly TRBD1 (5 bases). The CDR3 has 16 amino acids. The V and J ends lost 0 bases and 0 bases respectively, with 9 bases between them. Germline V CDR1 and CDR2: LGHDT, YNNKEL (reference sequence). The CDR3 DNA reads TGTGCCAGCAGCCAAGAAGACAGCTTCTCTGGAAACACCATATATTTT. This encodes CASSQEDSFSGNTIYF.

V and J are TRBV11-2 and TRBJ2-2; D is undetermined. This CDR3 comprises 14 residues. Trimming removed 5 bases from V and 4 bases from J, with 11 bases in between. The germline CDR1 and CDR2 sequences are SGHAT and FQNNGV. CDR3 sequence (DNA): TGTGCCAGCAGCCCTCCGGTATCCACCGGGGAGCTGTTTTTT. It is translated as CASSPPVSTGELFF.

The chain is built from TRBV3-1 (or the pseudogene TRBV3-2) and TRBJ2-7; D call uncertain. This CDR3 has 12 residues. V lost 3 bases, J lost 3 bases, and 6 bases lay in between. CDR1 and CDR2 from the germline V gene are LGHDT and YNNKEL (reference sequence). CDR3 loop: CASSHFLYEQYF. Written as DNA, the CDR3 is TGTGCCAGCAGCCACTTCCTCTACGAGCAGTACTTC.

This clone was seen a handful of times. The gene calls are TRBV30 and TRBJ2-3, with 9 bases that match TRBD2. Germline loops: CDR1 GTSNPN, CDR2 SVGIG (reference sequence). This CDR3 region has 15 residues. Trimming removed 2 bases from V and 6 bases from J; junction bases left unmatched: 9. In nucleotides, the CDR3 is TGTGCCTGGAGTAGGGGACTAGCCCCTGGGGATACGCAGTATTTT. Its protein is CAWSRGLAPGDTQYF.

V gene TRBV21-1 combines with J gene TRBJ2-7; the listed D gene, TRBD1, was not tested against the DNA. TRBV21-1 is termed a pseudogene. The CDR3 extends over 18 amino acids. Written as DNA, the CDR3 is TGTGCCAGCAGCAAAAAGGGGCCGACAGGAAAAGAGGGCTACGAGCAGTACTTC. Translating gives CASSKKGPTGKEGYEQYF.

The rearrangement uses TRBV18 and TRBJ1-1, with TRBD1 as a possible D gene (5 bases). This CDR3 region has 15 residues. Germline V gives CDR1 KGHSH, CDR2 LQKENI. V gave up 2 bases and J gave up 0 bases, with 10 bases separating them. CDR3 in DNA: TGTGCCAGCTCACCAGTGGGGCACATGAACACTGAAGCTTTCTTT. Its protein is CASSPVGHMNTEAFF.

The rearrangement links TRBV5-1 to TRBJ2-1; D remains unclear. In germline, CDR1 is SGHRS, CDR2 YFSETQ. The CDR3 loop spans 13 amino acids. Trimming pared 0 bases from V and 6 bases from J, leaving 7 bases between. CDR3 sequence (DNA): TGCGCCAGCAGCTTGGTAGTGAGCAATGAGCAGTTCTTC. It codes for CASSLVVSNEQFF.

This chain connects TRBV18 to TRBJ1-1; D perhaps matches TRBD1 (5 bases). This CDR3 contains 17 residues. The V gene lost 3 bases and the J gene lost 0 bases, with 17 bases spanning the gap. From germline, CDR1 is KGHSH and CDR2 LQKENI. The CDR3 spells CASSPMQLDNVNTEAFF. The CDR3 DNA is TGTGCCAGCTCACCCATGCAGTTGGACAACGTGAACACTGAAGCTTTCTTT.

This clone was counted between two and nine times. The chain carries TRBV5-1 and TRBJ1-2, with a tentative D call TRBD1 (6 bases). The V gene lost 0 bases and the J gene lost 2 bases, with 14 bases spanning the gap. The germline V gene encodes CDR1 SGHRS and CDR2 YFSETQ. The CDR3 sequence is 16 residues long. CDR3 sequence: CASSLGPQGTNYGYTF. Here the CDR3 DNA reads TGCGCCAGCAGCTTGGGTCCACAGGGAACCAACTATGGCTACACCTTC.

V is TRBV7-3 and J is TRBJ2-1; D is ambiguous. Germline lookup yields CDR1 SGHTA and CDR2 FQGTGA. V was trimmed by 0 bases and J by 2 bases, leaving 5 bases between them. The CDR3 has 14 residues. CDR3 nucleotide sequence: TGTGCCAGCAGCTTAACGGCAGCCTACAATGAGCAGTTCTTC. Encoded protein: CASSLTAAYNEQFF.

The gene calls are TRBV24-1 and TRBJ2-1, with TRBD2 identical over 8 bases. V gave up 12 bases and J gave up 7 bases; unmatched junction bases: 4. Germline V gene sequence: CDR1 KGHDR, CDR2 SFDVKD. The CDR3 has 11 amino acids. This CDR3 is CAAGGGNEQFF. CDR3 DNA: TGTGCCGCCGGGGGGGGGAATGAGCAGTTCTTC.

A remark on this clone: The junction departs from germline at one end; a sequencing error may be responsible. The chain uses TRBV7-7 and TRBJ2-1; D tentatively fits TRBD1 or TRBD2 (5 bases each). CDR1 is SSHAT and CDR2 is FNYEAQ in the germline V gene (reference sequence). The CDR3 has 15 amino acids. CDR3 in DNA: TGTGCTAGCAGCTTACTAGGGGCATCCTACAATGAGCAGTTCTTC. Its translation is CASSLLGASYNEQFF.